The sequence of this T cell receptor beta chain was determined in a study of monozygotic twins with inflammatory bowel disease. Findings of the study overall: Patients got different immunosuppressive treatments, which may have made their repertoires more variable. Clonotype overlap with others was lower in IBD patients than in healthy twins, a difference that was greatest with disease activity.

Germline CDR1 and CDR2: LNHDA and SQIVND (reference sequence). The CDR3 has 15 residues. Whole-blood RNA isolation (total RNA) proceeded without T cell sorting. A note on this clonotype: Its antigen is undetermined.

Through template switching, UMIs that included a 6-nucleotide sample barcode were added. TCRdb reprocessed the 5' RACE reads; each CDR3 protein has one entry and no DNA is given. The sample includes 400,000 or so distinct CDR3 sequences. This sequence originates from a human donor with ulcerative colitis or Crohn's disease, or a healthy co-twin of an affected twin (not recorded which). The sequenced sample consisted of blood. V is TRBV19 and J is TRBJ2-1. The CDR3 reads CASSKGPGSYNEQFF.